The rows below give T cell receptor beta chains drawn from one sample of a study of human T cells and chemical hapten exposure. TCRdb re-derived calls from the RACE reads in MiXCR, one entry per CDR3 protein. This table holds approximately 69,000 distinct CDR3 sequences, about a tenth found once. This specimen consisted of whole blood, obtained in connection with sensitization to the hapten diphenylcyclopropenone (DPC). These receptor sequences come from a woman between 45 and 60 years old with alopecia areata. Some clones in this sample may be carry-over from other donors' samples. Both conserved end residues are part of each CDR3. The order of the fields is J gene, clone size, V gene, CDR3 length, CDR3 protein. Not all rows give a size; the values are once, few, many and, for expanded clones, a class.

>TRBJ2-2|NA|TRBV20-1|14
CSARDPANTGELFF
>TRBJ2-5|NA|TRBV29-1|12
CSVKQHQETQYF
>TRBJ2-3|NA|TRBV7-2|15
CASSFRLAGPDTQYF
>TRBJ2-1|many|TRBV7-2|17
CASSSKGLAGVYNEQFF
>TRBJ2-1|NA|TRBV5-1|16
CASSIQSGRSDNEQFF
>TRBJ2-6|NA|TRBV20-1|14
CSARAASGANVLTF
>TRBJ2-5|NA|TRBV5-1|14
CASSLLMFEETQYF
>TRBJ2-6|many|TRBV7-8|17
CASSLGRFSSGANVLTF
>TRBJ2-2|many|TRBV3-1|16
CASSQDREGLGGELFF
>TRBJ2-1|NA|TRBV2|13
CASSGGRYNEQFF
>TRBJ1-5|many|TRBV12-3/TRBV12-4|16
CASSSGPPTVSQPQHF
>TRBJ2-2|many|TRBV7-2|13
CASSLNLGGELFF
>TRBJ2-5|many|TRBV12-3/TRBV12-4|12
CASSLIQETQYF
>TRBJ1-5|NA|TRBV15|15
CATGRDRGVWQPQHF
>TRBJ2-1|few|TRBV30|16
CAWSAGLAGPGDEQFF
>TRBJ1-4|many|TRBV5-5|15
CASSQDGATNEKLFF
>TRBJ2-1|many|TRBV10-2|14
CASRGGGAYNEQFF
>TRBJ2-1|few|TRBV19|16
CASSLLAGGVSNEQFF
>TRBJ2-3|NA|TRBV4-1|18
CASSPGLAGGRRADTQYF
>TRBJ2-1|NA|TRBV28|15
CASSFRSSSYNEQFF
>TRBJ2-1|NA|TRBV6-1|15
CASSALAGGLNEQFF
>TRBJ2-7|many|TRBV20-1|13
CSARLANLGEQYF
>TRBJ2-2|many|TRBV29-1|14
CSVEVSHRGGELFF
>TRBJ2-2|few|TRBV11-1|16
CASSLATTVLTGELFF
>TRBJ2-4|NA|TRBV5-5|14
CASNEGVVKNIQYF
>TRBJ2-3|many|TRBV29-1|15
CSVGDTGSYTDTQYF
>TRBJ2-5|NA|TRBV20-1|14
CSAKDARSGETQYF
>TRBJ2-5|many|TRBV29-1|11
CSVAHQETQYF
>TRBJ2-7|many|TRBV10-2|12
CASSVPAGEQYF
>TRBJ1-2|many|TRBV20-1|13
CSASSSGSHGYTF
>TRBJ2-7|NA|TRBV7-8|15
CASSPQGGPLKEQYF
>TRBJ2-1|many|TRBV3-1|15
CASRFSGSSYNEQFF
>TRBJ1-4|many|TRBV3-1|16
CASSHRQGRTNEKLFF
>TRBJ2-7|many|TRBV6-6|13
CASTDVLGYEQYF
>TRBJ2-7|many|TRBV29-1|14
CSVERAGATHEQYF
>TRBJ2-3|many|TRBV5-1|11
CASTGTGGLYF
>TRBJ2-5|few|TRBV10-1|13
CASSRDSGETQYF
>TRBJ2-3|few|TRBV7-9|11
CASGRGDTQYF
>TRBJ2-1|many|TRBV7-6|17
CASSLGVRGSRYNEQFF
>TRBJ2-5|many|TRBV7-9|14
CASSLAGVSETQYF
>TRBJ2-7|many|TRBV29-1|12
CSVKASSYEQYF
>TRBJ1-2|NA|TRBV12-3/TRBV12-4|13
CASRRPTEYGYTF
>TRBJ1-1|many|TRBV18|14
CASSPKQGGTEAFF
>TRBJ2-2|few|TRBV29-1|13
CSVVWPNTGELFF
>TRBJ2-1|many|TRBV5-4|15
CASSLSRGSYNEQFF
>TRBJ1-5|NA|TRBV10-1|14
CASSDREGNQPQHF
>TRBJ2-5|many|TRBV7-7|14
CASSSGTGPRAQYF
>TRBJ1-1|many|TRBV29-1|12
CSVVGKNTEAFF
>TRBJ1-1|many|TRBV5-1|15
CASSLLDPYNTEAFF